These 30 T cell receptor beta chains originate from one sample sequenced in a study of blood T cell repertoires in COVID-19. Sequenced by immunoSEQ multiplex PCR; TCRdb stores in-frame clones only, minus some. This sample carries 80,000 to 100,000 clones, roughly 75% of them seen once, and the ten largest clones take about 8.1%. Sequences were obtained from peripheral blood. The receptors come from a man between 45 and 60 years old who had recovered from COVID-19.

The chain employs TRBV19 and TRBJ1-3, with TRBD1 matching over 7 bases. CDR1 and CDR2 (germline): LNHDA, SQIVND (reference sequence). V trimming: 7 bases; J trimming: 0 bases; junction bases outside the gene matches: 6. The CDR3 extends over 15 amino acids. The DNA for the CDR3 is TGTGCCAGTACGGCGGGACAGCTCTCTGGAAACACCATATATTTT. Residues: CASTAGQLSGNTIYF. The variable domain in full, completed from reference TRBV19 and TRBJ1-3, reads DGGITQSPKYLFRKEGQNVTLSCEQNLNHDAMYWYRQDPGQGLRLIYYSQIVNDFQKGDIAEGYSVSREKKESFPLTVTSAQKNPTAFYLCASTAGQLSGNTIYFGEGSWLTVV.

The rearrangement links TRBV3-1 (or the pseudogene TRBV3-2) to TRBJ2-1; 7 nucleotides match TRBD2. Trimming at V came to 2 bases and at J to 6 bases, leaving 4 bases not matched to a gene. CDR3 length equals 14 residues. CDR1 is LGHDT, CDR2 YNNKEL, per germline (reference sequence). This chain's CDR3 is CASSQWSSGNEQFF. The CDR3 DNA reads TGTGCCAGCAGCCAATGGTCTAGCGGCAATGAGCAGTTCTTC.

The table lists this clone with a count of one. CDR3 loop: CASSYQRGGRNEQFF. The DNA of the CDR3 is TGTGCCAGCAGCTACCAAAGGGGGGGGCGCAATGAGCAGTTCTTC. J is TRBJ2-1 and V is TRBV7-2; tentatively, D is TRBD2 (7 bases). V lost 4 bases to trimming and J lost 6 bases, with 16 bases between them. The germline gives CDR1 SGHTA, CDR2 FQGNSA. The length of the CDR3 is 15 residues.

This clone was counted once. The chain combines TRBV7-9 with TRBJ2-1; TRBD2 matches at 9 bases. Germline values: CDR1 SEHNR, CDR2 FQNEAQ (reference sequence). J lost 4 bases, V lost 3 bases, and 4 bases had no gene match. The CDR3 length is 15 residues. DNA of the CDR3: TGTGCCAGCAGCTTCTCTAGCGGGGAGTACAATGAGCAGTTCTTC. Amino acids: CASSFSSGEYNEQFF.

The rearrangement joins TRBV19 to TRBJ2-1; 8 bases line up with TRBD2. In germline, CDR1 is LNHDA, CDR2 SQIVND (reference sequence). The CDR3 covers 15 residues. The ends lost 1 base at V and 8 bases at J; junction bases unmatched: 7. In DNA, the CDR3 is TGTGCCAGTAGTATAGTACAGGGACTAGTCGATGAGCAGTTCTTC. This translates into CASSIVQGLVDEQFF.

The chain is built from TRBV5-4 and TRBJ2-7, with 7 bases fitting TRBD1. This CDR3 region has 14 residues. The germline V gene has CDR1 SGHNT and CDR2 YYREEE (reference sequence). Trimming cost V 4 bases and J 4 bases; bases outside gene matches: 8. The CDR3 DNA reads TGTGCCAGCAGCGAGGTGGGCAGGGGGTACGAGCAGTACTTC. Its protein is CASSEVGRGYEQYF.

Here the CDR3 DNA reads TGTGCCAGCAGCTTAGCGGTCACGGACGAGCAGTACTTC. Translating it yields CASSLAVTDEQYF. V is TRBV7-9 and J is TRBJ2-7; D is unresolved. V shed 0 bases and J shed 5 bases, with 8 bases lying between them. The CDR3 length is 13 residues. Germline CDR1 and CDR2: SEHNR and FQNEAQ (reference sequence).

The chain carries TRBV12-3 or TRBV12-4 and TRBJ1-2; D may be TRBD1 (5 bases). CDR3 length: 13 residues. The CDR3 nucleotides read TGTGCGACCGGGACTCATGGGGACTATGGCTACACCTTC. It encodes CATGTHGDYGYTF.

The genes are TRBV3-1 (or the pseudogene TRBV3-2) and TRBJ1-1; D gene uncertain. CDR1 is LGHDT and CDR2 is YNNKEL in the germline V gene (reference sequence). The V end was cut by 1 base, the J end by 8 bases, with 11 bases between. CDR3 size: 13 residues. The CDR3 loop reads CASSQAYGGEAFF. The CDR3 nucleotides are TGTGCCAGCAGCCAAGCTTACGGCGGCGAAGCTTTCTTT.

This chain uses TRBV4-2 with TRBJ2-1, with D maybe TRBD1 (6 bases). Trimming stripped 0 bases from V and 6 bases from J, with 12 bases between. Germline CDR1 reads LGHNA; CDR2 reads YNFKEQ. The CDR3 is made up of 15 amino acids. CDR3 loop: CASSQDRGQSNEQFF. DNA for the CDR3: TGTGCCAGCAGCCAAGACAGAGGACAGTCCAATGAGCAGTTCTTC.

This sequence joins TRBV4-3 and TRBJ1-6, with D possibly matching TRBD1 (6 bases). This CDR3 region has 18 residues. Germline V gene data show CDR1 as LGHNA and CDR2 as YSLEER. Trimming pared 0 bases from V and 5 bases from J, leaving 17 bases between. The DNA of the CDR3 is TGCGCCAGCAGCCAAGACATCGGGGGGGGCGGGCATAATTCACCCCTCCACTTT. Its protein is CASSQDIGGGGHNSPLHF.

The chain combines TRBV5-8 with TRBJ1-1; D not certain. Germline lookup yields CDR1 SGHTS and CDR2 YDEGEE. This CDR3 contains 13 residues. V was cut by 2 bases and J by 2 bases, with 7 bases left in between. The CDR3 DNA is TGTGCCAGCAGCTTTACAGACAACACTGAAGCTTTCTTT. This gives the protein CASSFTDNTEAFF.

The gene calls are TRBV2 and TRBJ1-2, with a possible D match to TRBD1 (6 bases). V was shortened by 1 base and J by 6 bases, with 9 bases between the two germline ends. This CDR3 comprises 13 residues. CDR1 and CDR2 (germline): SNHLY, FYNNEI. For the CDR3, the DNA is TGTGCCAGCAGTGAAGACAGGGTAAATGGCTACACCTTC. Translating gives CASSEDRVNGYTF. Full variable domain (remainder filled in from reference TRBV2 and TRBJ1-2): EPEVTQTPSHQVTQMGQEVILRCVPISNHLYFYWYRQILGQKVEFLVSFYNNEISEKSEIFDDQFSVERPDGSNFTLKIRSTKLEDSAMYFCASSEDRVNGYTFGSGTRLTVV.

The sample holds a few counts of this clone. The CDR3 region has the DNA TGTGCCTGGAGTGTAACCCACGGCACCGGGACTAGGGGTTTAGGAGATACGCAGTATTTT. The encoded protein is CAWSVTHGTGTRGLGDTQYF. The chain has TRBV30 and TRBJ2-3; 8 nucleotides line up with TRBD2. CDR3 size: 20 residues. Germline V gene data show CDR1 as GTSNPN and CDR2 as SVGIG (reference sequence). The ends lost 0 bases at V and 5 bases at J; junction bases unmatched: 22. Filled out from reference TRBV30 and TRBJ2-3, the complete variable domain reads SQTIHQWPATLVQPVGSPLSLECTVEGTSNPNLYWYRQAAGRGLQLLFYSVGIGQISSEVPQNLSASRPQDRQFILSSKKLLLSDSGFYLCAWSVTHGTGTRGLGDTQYFGPGTRLTVL.

The CDR3 here is CASSVDRTTNEKLFF. In DNA, the CDR3 is TGTGCCAGCAGCGTAGACAGGACAACTAATGAAAAACTGTTTTTT. This chain joins TRBV7-9 and TRBJ1-4; maybe TRBD1 (6 bases). The ends were cut back, 5 bases at V and 0 bases at J, with 10 bases in the middle. The CDR3 covers 15 residues. The V gene's germline CDR1 is SEHNR and CDR2 FQNEAQ (reference sequence).

This clone came up once. CDR3 sequence: CASRHGGGTDTQYF. In DNA form, the CDR3 reads TGTGCCAGCAGGCACGGAGGGGGCACAGATACGCAGTATTTT. V usage is TRBV7-2 and J usage is TRBJ2-3, with D possibly being TRBD2 (6 bases). Trimming took off 6 bases at V and 1 base at J, with 11 bases between the two ends. The germline V gene has CDR1 SGHTA and CDR2 FQGNSA. This CDR3 comprises 14 residues. Complete variable domain (other parts from reference TRBV7-2 and TRBJ2-3): GAGVSQSPSNKVTEKGKDVELRCDPISGHTALYWYRQSLGQGLEFLIYFQGNSAPDKSGLPSDRFSAERTGGSVSTLTIQRTQQEDSAVYLCASRHGGGTDTQYFGPGTRLTVL.

The chain links TRBV7-2 to TRBJ2-1; unclear D gene. The CDR3 extends over 15 amino acids. Per germline, CDR1 SGHTA and CDR2 FQGNSA. V was trimmed by 5 bases and J by 2 bases, leaving 13 bases between them. CDR3 DNA sequence: TGTGCCAGCAGCCCCCTGGTCCACACCTACAATGAGCAGTTCTTC. It encodes CASSPLVHTYNEQFF.

V gene TRBV5-6 combines with J gene TRBJ2-5; 8 positions match TRBD2. The J segment lost 2 bases and the V segment lost 4 bases, leaving 13 bases of the junction unmatched. From germline, CDR1 is SGHDT and CDR2 YYEEEE. The CDR3 contains 17 residues. Written as DNA, the CDR3 is TGTGCCAGCAGCGGGCTGCAAGCGGGAGTAGGGCAAGAGACCCAGTACTTC. Translated, it gives CASSGLQAGVGQETQYF. Full variable domain (rest looked up from reference TRBV5-6 and TRBJ2-5): DAGVTQSPTHLIKTRGQQVTLRCSPKSGHDTVSWYQQALGQGPQFIFQYYEEEERQRGNFPDRFSGHQFPNYSSELNVNALLLGDSALYLCASSGLQAGVGQETQYFGPGTRLLVL.

CDR3 nucleotides: TGTGCCAGCAGCCGAACCGGGACAGTGGGAGAGACCCAGTACTTC. It codes for CASSRTGTVGETQYF. The chain combines TRBV28 with TRBJ2-5; 7 positions agree with TRBD1. Germline CDR1 MDHEN, CDR2 SYDVKM. The CDR3 is made up of 15 amino acids. V was pared by 6 bases and J by 4 bases, with 11 bases of the junction left unmatched.

J is TRBJ2-1 and V is TRBV5-4; perhaps TRBD2 as D (5 bases). CDR3 length: 15 residues. Germline V CDR1 and CDR2: SGHNT, YYREEE (reference sequence). V gave up 3 bases and J gave up 4 bases, with 14 bases separating them. CDR3 nucleotides: TGTGCCAGCAGCTACGCCTACACGGGGTACAATGAGCAGTTCTTC. This codes for CASSYAYTGYNEQFF.

J is TRBJ1-1 and V is TRBV12-3 or TRBV12-4, with no clear D. Deletions cut 6 bases from V and 1 base from J, with 9 bases between. The CDR3 has 13 amino acids. The CDR3 nucleotides are TGTGCCAGCAGCAAACGACAGAACACTGAAGCTTTCTTT. This translates into CASSKRQNTEAFF.

This clone appeared a few times. The rearrangement joins TRBV19 to TRBJ2-5; a weak D match, TRBD1 (6 bases). V was trimmed by 11 bases and J by 3 bases, leaving 19 bases between them. This CDR3 is 14 amino acids long. The germline CDR1 and CDR2 sequences are LNHDA and SQIVND (reference sequence). The CDR3 region has the DNA TGTGCCTCAAAGGGCAGGGGTGAGGAAGAGACCCAGTACTTC. Its translation: CASKGRGEEETQYF.

Judged by abundance, this clone is medium-sized. The chain uses TRBV7-2 and TRBJ1-3; D ambiguous. Germline V gives CDR1 SGHTA, CDR2 FQGNSA. With 5 bases removed from V and 0 bases from J, the gap between germline ends came to 17 bases. The CDR3 spans 17 residues. CDR3 DNA: TGTGCCAGCAGCGTGGGCCCCCCGCTGCTCTCTGGAAACACCATATATTTT. It translates to CASSVGPPLLSGNTIYF.

The CDR3 loop is CASSSGLPASTDTQYF. The CDR3 DNA reads as TGTGCCAGCAGCTCTGGACTGCCCGCTAGCACAGATACGCAGTATTTT. The rearrangement joins TRBV5-4 to TRBJ2-3, with a weak D call TRBD2 (5 bases). V dropped 3 bases and J dropped 0 bases, with 14 bases sitting between them. Germline V CDR1 and CDR2: SGHNT, YYREEE (reference sequence). CDR3 length: 16 residues.

The chain recombines TRBV28 with TRBJ1-3; TRBD1 is a possible D gene (5 bases). Germline CDR1 reads MDHEN; CDR2 reads SYDVKM. V shed 2 bases and J shed 4 bases, with 15 bases lying between them. CDR3 length: 16 amino acids. The CDR3 DNA sequence: TGTGCCAGCAGTTTAGTTGGCGGGGGAGCGGGAAACACCATATATTTT. Encoded protein: CASSLVGGGAGNTIYF.

This chain links TRBV6-2 or TRBV6-3 with TRBJ1-2, with no clear D. The CDR3 is made up of 12 amino acids. The germline gives CDR1 MNHEY, CDR2 SVGEGT. V lost 3 bases and J lost 2, with 4 bases in between. The CDR3 DNA reads as TGTGCCAGCAGTTATGAGAACTATGGCTACACCTTC. Its protein product is CASSYENYGYTF.

J is TRBJ2-1 and V is TRBV28; 8 bases match TRBD2. V lost 3 bases and J lost 13; bases outside the gene matches: 14. Germline CDR1 is MDHEN and CDR2 is SYDVKM. This CDR3 region has 15 residues. The CDR3 here is CASSFSRGGRDNQFF. The CDR3, as DNA: TGTGCCAGCAGTTTCTCCCGGGGGGGGCGGGATAATCAGTTCTTC.

This clone has only one observation. The V gene is TRBV7-8, the J gene TRBJ2-1, with TRBD1 matching 10 bases. J lost 2 bases, V lost 4 bases, and 5 bases had no gene match. CDR1 is SGHVS and CDR2 is FQNEAQ in the germline V gene. This CDR3 has 16 amino acids. CDR3 sequence: CASSSLTGGPYNEQFF. The CDR3 bases are TGTGCCAGCAGCTCCTTGACAGGGGGCCCCTACAATGAGCAGTTCTTC.

This clone was recorded only once. The V and J genes are TRBV19 and TRBJ2-7; 12 bases are a match to TRBD1. CDR3 length equals 16 residues. From germline, CDR1 is LNHDA and CDR2 SQIVND (reference sequence). J lost 5 bases, V lost 3 bases, and 8 bases had no gene match. This CDR3 reads CASSIVGTGGKNEQYF. The CDR3 nucleotides read TGTGCCAGTAGTATCGTAGGGACAGGGGGCAAGAACGAGCAGTACTTC.

This clone has more than one count but fewer than ten. The chain combines TRBV5-5 with TRBJ1-5, with TRBD1 matching over 8 bases. This CDR3 spans 13 amino acids. Germline-derived CDR1 and CDR2 are SGHKS and YYEKEE (reference sequence). V lost 5 bases to trimming and J lost 6 bases; unmatched junction nucleotides: 4. CDR3 loop: CASRLGQGQPQHF. In DNA form, the CDR3 reads TGTGCCAGCAGACTCGGACAGGGTCAGCCCCAGCATTTT.